This T cell receptor beta chain was retrieved from a study of TIL therapy for anti-PD-1-resistant metastatic lung cancer. About the research overall: Median patient age was 54, ranging roughly 38-75 years.

Indicated time point: pre-treatment sample, taken before nivolumab and TIL therapy. The immunoSEQ assay was v3. The table came from immunoSEQ multiplex PCR; TCRdb's copy has only in-frame clones and leaves some out. The sample lists about 32,000 clones, around two thirds seen once, with around 2.5% in the top ten. This clonotype was sampled from a woman aged 30-79 years with non-small cell lung cancer. The sequencing used blood, collected at baseline.

CDR3 in amino acids: CASGGDQRNQPQHF. In nucleotides, the CDR3 is TGTGCCAGCGGGGGGGACCAACGAAATCAGCCCCAGCATTTT. The gene calls are TRBV2 and TRBJ1-5; D is possibly TRBD1 (5 bases). Germline CDR1 reads SNHLY; CDR2 reads FYNNEI. The CDR3 sequence is 14 residues long. Trimming shortened V by 8 bases and J by 4 bases, and 15 bases separated the two germline ends.